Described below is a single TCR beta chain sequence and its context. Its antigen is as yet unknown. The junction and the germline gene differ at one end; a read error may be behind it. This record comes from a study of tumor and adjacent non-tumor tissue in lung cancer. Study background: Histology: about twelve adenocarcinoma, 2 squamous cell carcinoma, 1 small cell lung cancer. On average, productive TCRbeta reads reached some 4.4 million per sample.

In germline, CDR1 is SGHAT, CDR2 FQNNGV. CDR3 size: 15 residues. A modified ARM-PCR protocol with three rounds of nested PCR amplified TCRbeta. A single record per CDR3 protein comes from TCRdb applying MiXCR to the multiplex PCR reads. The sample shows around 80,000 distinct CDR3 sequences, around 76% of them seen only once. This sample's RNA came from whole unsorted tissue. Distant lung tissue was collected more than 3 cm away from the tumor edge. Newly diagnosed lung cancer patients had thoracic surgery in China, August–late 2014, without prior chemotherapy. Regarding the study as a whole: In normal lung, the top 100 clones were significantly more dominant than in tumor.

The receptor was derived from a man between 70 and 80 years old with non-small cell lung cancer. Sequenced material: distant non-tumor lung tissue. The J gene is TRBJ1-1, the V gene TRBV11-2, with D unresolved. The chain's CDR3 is CASSLANSRNAETFF. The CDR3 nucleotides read TGTGCCAGCAGCTTAGCCAATTCAAGGAACGCTGAAACTTTCTTT.